A single sample is the source of the 5 T cell receptor beta chains below, sequenced in a study of T cells in Graves' hyperthyroidism and ophthalmopathy. The TCR beta CDR3 regions underwent amplification using RNA transcripts as the source. The HTBI primer set was used in a first-round RT-PCR of the TCR CDR3. TCRdb analysed the multiplex PCR reads with MiXCR anew, one entry per CDR3 protein. The data contain a few hundred thousand distinct CDR3 sequences, 12% to 15% of them singletons. Sequenced material: blood. These receptors were obtained from a middle-aged woman with Graves' hyperthyroidism.

This clonotype was seen ten or more times. The genes are TRBV12-3 or TRBV12-4 and TRBJ1-1, with D possibly matching TRBD1 (5 bases). V lost 6 bases and J 7 bases, leaving 12 bases between the germline ends. The CDR3 is made up of 12 amino acids. This CDR3 reads CASRHRLGEAFF. The CDR3 bases are TGTGCCAGCAGACACAGGCTAGGTGAAGCTTTCTTT.

In regard to this clonotype: One end of the junction is discordant with germline, which a read error may explain. J is TRBJ2-5 and V is TRBV6-1; a weak D match, TRBD1 (5 bases). The CDR3 contains 11 residues. CDR1 MNHNS and CDR2 SASEGT come from the germline V gene. CDR3 nucleotides: TGTGCCAGCAGCCCTCAGGGAACCCGGTACTTC. The encoded protein is CASSPQGTRYF.

This clonotype was found many times. V is TRBV2 and J is TRBJ2-2; D remains unclear. This CDR3 has 16 amino acids. The V gene lost 1 base and the J gene lost 4 bases, with 13 bases spanning the gap. From germline, CDR1 is SNHLY and CDR2 FYNNEI. The CDR3 DNA reads as TGTGCCAGCAGTGAAGTCGGTCATCGGACCACCGGGGAGCTGTTTTTT. Residues: CASSEVGHRTTGELFF.

This clonotype was picked up many times. The gene calls are TRBV20-1 and TRBJ2-1; the match to TRBD2 covers 8 bases. V lost 0 bases and J lost 5; bases outside the gene matches: 9. Germline CDR1 DFQATT, CDR2 SNEGSKA (reference sequence). This CDR3 contains 16 residues. The chain's CDR3 is CSARDMTSAGNNEQFF. The DNA of the CDR3 is TGCAGTGCTAGAGATATGACTAGCGCCGGGAACAATGAGCAGTTCTTC.

This clonotype was seen many times. V and J are TRBV28 and TRBJ2-7; D perhaps matches TRBD1 (7 bases). Germline lookup yields CDR1 MDHEN and CDR2 SYDVKM. The CDR3 length is 15 residues. V was clipped by 7 bases and J by 3 bases, with 19 bases between them. As DNA, the CDR3 is TGTGCCAGCAAGGGCCTACAGGGGACTTACTACGAGCAGTACTTC. This translates into CASKGLQGTYYEQYF.